The clone carrying this T cell receptor beta chain was recorded at least ten times. Its antigen is unidentified. Germline values: CDR1 DFQATT, CDR2 SNEGSKA (reference sequence). The CDR3 totals 16 residues. After removal of 5 bases from V and 2 bases from J, the junction contained 13 bases not matched to a gene. TCRdb fed the 5' RACE reads into MiXCR, producing one record per CDR3 protein. The repertoire consists of some 130,000 distinct CDR3 sequences, with 5.5% to 7.5% occurring once and the leading ten covering 9.5% to 15%. These data are taken from a study of CD8 T cells in ankylosing spondylitis. Findings and caveats of the study: Seemingly distinctive of ankylosing spondylitis blood was a TCR beta motif formed by eight highly homologous variants. A number of the motif variants had already been described in reactive arthritis synovial fluid and blood. Clones linked with disease were CD8+ and fairly uncommon in the peripheral blood.

The chain links TRBV20-1 to TRBJ2-5; 8 bases map to TRBD1. Sequences were obtained from blood, either unsorted or a sorted T cell fraction (not recorded which). This TCR came from a female donor with ankylosing spondylitis or in good health (not recorded which). The CDR3 region has the DNA TGCAGTGCTCCTCGCCCCACAGGGGGAGTACAAGAGACCCAGTACTTC. Amino acids: CSAPRPTGGVQETQYF.